A single TCR beta chain is shown here with its context. The sample is drawn from a study of blood T cell repertoires in COVID-19. Across the whole study: Sources were T cells, B-cell-depleted T cells, or PBMCs; the material itself was cDNA or gDNA.

This table comes from immunoSEQ multiplex PCR, and its TCRdb copy is limited to in-frame clones, with some not included. The sample records around 450,000 clones, 70% to 90% being singletons. Cohorts were based on clinical histories the participants reported. V gave up 4 bases and J gave up 10 bases; unmatched junction bases: 14. The CDR3 runs 16 residues. The germline CDR1 and CDR2 sequences are MDHEN and SYDVKM. This sequence was found in a woman in her late teens or twenties with acute COVID-19. Sample: PBMCs or T cells enriched from blood (not recorded which). The gene calls are TRBV28 and TRBJ2-1, with TRBD2 matching 9 bases. The CDR3 loop reads CASSSPGASGIREQFF. The CDR3 nucleotides read TGTGCCAGCAGTTCGCCTGGGGCTAGCGGGATACGAGAGCAGTTCTTC.